These 25 T cell receptor beta chains originate from one sample sequenced in a study of control samples from healthy donors and cancer patients. The protocol was immunoSEQ multiplex PCR, while the TCRdb copy is restricted to in-frame clones and leaves out a portion. The table has 150,000 or so clones, approximately 93% seen once; the top ten hold roughly 5.5%. The sample consisted of blood. The receptor source for this set is a man younger than 30 in good health.

This chain links TRBV6-6 with TRBJ2-3; D gene unclear. Between the trimmed V and J ends, which lost 0 bases and 1 base, there was a span of 8 bases. Germline-derived CDR1 and CDR2 are MNHNY and SVGAGI (reference sequence). This CDR3 region has 15 residues. The CDR3 nucleotides are TGTGCCAGCAGTTACTCGCGCGGAGGCACAGATACGCAGTATTTT. Its protein product is CASSYSRGGTDTQYF.

This chain uses TRBV7-9 with TRBJ1-1, with TRBD1 identical over 9 bases. The CDR3 extends over 19 amino acids. Germline values: CDR1 SEHNR, CDR2 FQNEAQ (reference sequence). The ends lost 3 bases at V and 3 bases at J; junction bases unmatched: 17. DNA of the CDR3: TGTGCCAGCAGCTTCAATACGCAGCACAGGGGGCTTCGGGACACTGAAGCTTTCTTT. It yields the protein CASSFNTQHRGLRDTEAFF. Supplemented by reference TRBV7-9 and TRBJ1-1, the full variable domain reads DTGVSQNPRHKITKRGQNVTFRCDPISEHNRLYWYRQTLGQGPEFLTYFQNEAQLEKSRLLSDRFSAERPKGSFSTLEIQRTEQGDSAMYLCASSFNTQHRGLRDTEAFFGQGTRLTVV.

V is TRBV9 and J is TRBJ2-2, with D hard to call. This CDR3 has 14 residues. V lost 0 bases and J lost 4, with 7 bases in between. The germline V gene encodes CDR1 SGDLS and CDR2 YYNGEE. In DNA, the CDR3 is TGTGCCAGCAGCGTAGGTCCGAGCACCGGGGAGCTGTTTTTT. Protein sequence: CASSVGPSTGELFF.

The V call is TRBV14, the J call TRBJ2-7; tentative D call: TRBD1 (6 bases). The CDR3 loop spans 15 amino acids. The germline V and J ends were trimmed by 0 bases and 0 bases, with 9 bases remaining between them. Germline lookup yields CDR1 SGHDN and CDR2 FVKESK. The CDR3 DNA is TGTGCCAGCAGCCAAGACAGGGGCAGCTCCTACGAGCAGTACTTC. Amino acid sequence: CASSQDRGSSYEQYF.

The rearrangement uses TRBV30 and TRBJ1-1, with 7 positions matching TRBD1. This CDR3 has 16 amino acids. V was clipped by 0 bases and J by 1 base; unmatched bases: 8. Looked up from germline, CDR1 is GTSNPN and CDR2 is SVGIG (reference sequence). The CDR3: CAWSVSWDSWNTEAFF. CDR3 nucleotides: TGTGCCTGGAGTGTATCTTGGGACAGTTGGAACACTGAAGCTTTCTTT.

J is TRBJ2-1 and V is TRBV7-9, with D hard to call. Germline CDR1 reads SEHNR; CDR2 reads FQNEAQ (reference sequence). The CDR3 contains 18 residues. V shed 5 bases and J shed 0 bases, with 20 bases lying between them. The CDR3 loop is CASSIPSGRQSSYNEQFF. In DNA form, the CDR3 reads TGTGCCAGCAGCATACCAAGTGGGCGGCAGAGCTCCTACAATGAGCAGTTCTTC.

The J gene is TRBJ1-2, the V gene TRBV19, with a weak D call TRBD1 (6 bases). Per the germline V gene, CDR1 is LNHDA and CDR2 is SQIVND (reference sequence). V lost 5 bases, J lost 8 bases, and 15 bases lay in between. The CDR3 extends over 13 amino acids. Written as DNA, the CDR3 is TGTGCCAGTAGTTCGTACGACAGGCTGGGCTACACCTTC. Translated: CASSSYDRLGYTF.

The chain links TRBV28 to TRBJ1-2; D unclear. Germline-derived CDR1 and CDR2 are MDHEN and SYDVKM. The CDR3 covers 14 residues. V gave up 2 bases and J gave up 4 bases, with 11 bases separating them. The CDR3 region has the DNA TGTGCCAGCAGTTTAAGTCCCGGCGGCTATGGCTACACCTTC. Translation gives CASSLSPGGYGYTF.

A few counts support this clone. This chain links TRBV7-2 with TRBJ2-7; D perhaps matches TRBD1 (6 bases). Germline values: CDR1 SGHTA, CDR2 FQGNSA. This CDR3 comprises 16 residues. V gave up 2 bases and J gave up 7 bases, with 21 bases separating them. In DNA form, the CDR3 reads TGTGCCAGCAGCTTACGTGGGGCAGGGGCGGCTGGAGAGCAGTACTTC. Its protein is CASSLRGAGAAGEQYF.

V gene TRBV7-2 combines with J gene TRBJ2-7; TRBD2 agrees at 12 bases. The length of the CDR3 is 13 residues. J gave up 4 bases and V 5 bases, and 0 bases lay outside the gene matches. Germline V gene sequence: CDR1 SGHTA, CDR2 FQGNSA. This chain's CDR3 is CASSGLAGYEQYF. The CDR3, as DNA: TGTGCCAGCAGCGGACTAGCGGGATACGAGCAGTACTTC.

This chain connects TRBV9 to TRBJ2-5; 7 bases line up with TRBD2. Germline CDR1 and CDR2: SGDLS and YYNGEE. The CDR3 sequence is 14 residues long. V shed 4 bases and J 5 bases; nucleotides not matched to a gene: 8. The CDR3 region has the DNA TGTGCCAGCAGCTCAGCGGGGATCGGGGAGACCCAGTACTTC. It is translated as CASSSAGIGETQYF. The full variable domain, its missing parts supplied by reference TRBV9 and TRBJ2-5, is DSGVTQTPKHLITATGQRVTLRCSPRSGDLSVYWYQQSLDQGLQFLIQYYNGEERAKGNILERFSAQQFPDLHSELNLSSLELGDSALYFCASSSAGIGETQYFGPGTRLLVL.

V is TRBV5-1 and J is TRBJ2-1; the D gene is possibly TRBD1 (5 bases). V lost 0 bases, J lost 6 bases, and 13 bases lay in between. Germline CDR1 is SGHRS and CDR2 is YFSETQ. The CDR3 has 15 residues. For the CDR3, the DNA is TGCGCCAGCAGCTTGGGACAAGGGGAATCCAATGAGCAGTTCTTC. Translation gives CASSLGQGESNEQFF. Drawing the rest from reference TRBV5-1 and TRBJ2-1, the complete variable domain is KAGVTQTPRYLIKTRGQQVTLSCSPISGHRSVSWYQQTPGQGLQFLFEYFSETQRNKGNFPGRFSGRQFSNSRSEMNVSTLELGDSALYLCASSLGQGESNEQFFGPGTRLTVL.

This clone was seen only once. The rearrangement uses TRBV30 and TRBJ2-3; 13 bases line up with TRBD2. With V trimmed by 1 base and J by 9 bases, 10 bases remained unmatched. The CDR3 loop spans 16 amino acids. Germline-derived CDR1 and CDR2 are GTSNPN and SVGIG (reference sequence). CDR3 in amino acids: CAWSAGTSGAVETQYF. The CDR3 DNA follows: TGTGCCTGGAGTGCCGGGACTAGCGGGGCGGTGGAGACGCAGTATTTT.

This chain uses TRBV9 with TRBJ2-7; 11 nucleotides match TRBD2. Germline V gene lookup returns CDR1 SGDLS and CDR2 YYNGEE. The CDR3 totals 15 residues. J lost 4 bases, V lost 5 bases, and 8 bases had no gene match. CDR3 in amino acids: CASSRTSGGGYEQYF. The CDR3 DNA follows: TGTGCCAGCAGTCGAACTAGCGGGGGCGGGTACGAGCAGTACTTC. The complete variable domain, with remaining parts taken from reference TRBV9 and TRBJ2-7, reads DSGVTQTPKHLITATGQRVTLRCSPRSGDLSVYWYQQSLDQGLQFLIQYYNGEERAKGNILERFSAQQFPDLHSELNLSSLELGDSALYFCASSRTSGGGYEQYFGPGTRLTVT.

The genes are TRBV19 and TRBJ1-4; D unresolved. Trimming shortened V by 7 bases and J by 0 bases, and 15 bases separated the two germline ends. Germline V gene lookup returns CDR1 LNHDA and CDR2 SQIVND (reference sequence). This CDR3 region has 16 residues. CDR3 nucleotide sequence: TGTGCCAGTAAGCGAGCCCGATTTGCAACTAATGAAAAACTGTTTTTT. Amino acid sequence: CASKRARFATNEKLFF.

The V and J genes are TRBV10-2 and TRBJ1-4; tentative D call: TRBD1 (5 bases). CDR1 is WSHSY, CDR2 SAAADI, per germline. The CDR3 sequence is 13 residues long. V lost 5 bases to trimming and J lost 8 bases, with 12 bases between them. In DNA form, the CDR3 reads TGCGCCAGCAGTCCCAGGGCCTGGGAAAAACTGTTTTTT. Protein product: CASSPRAWEKLFF.

This chain joins TRBV30 and TRBJ1-3, with D unclear. Germline CDR1 GTSNPN, CDR2 SVGIG (reference sequence). The CDR3 length is 10 residues. Between the trimmed V and J ends, which lost 5 bases and 7 bases, there was a span of 6 bases. The CDR3 here is CAWEENTIYF. The CDR3 nucleotides are TGTGCCTGGGAAGAGAACACCATATATTTT.

The gene calls are TRBV27 and TRBJ1-6; D may be TRBD1 (5 bases). The CDR3 covers 14 residues. Germline V CDR1 and CDR2: MNHEY, SMNVEV (reference sequence). V was shortened by 6 bases and J by 7 bases, with 13 bases between the two germline ends. The CDR3: CASSPRGMNSPLHF. The CDR3 DNA reads TGTGCCAGCAGCCCCCGGGGGATGAATTCACCCCTCCACTTT.

This sequence joins TRBV5-4 and TRBJ1-3; TRBD1 matches 8 bases. V lost 2 bases and J lost 3; bases outside the gene matches: 1. Germline CDR1 SGHNT, CDR2 YYREEE (reference sequence). This CDR3 comprises 14 residues. The CDR3 reads CASSLQGGGNTIYF. For the CDR3, the DNA is TGTGCCAGCAGCTTACAGGGGGGTGGAAACACCATATATTTT.

The chain uses TRBV10-3 and TRBJ2-3; D possibly corresponds to TRBD1 (7 bases). CDR3 length: 13 residues. Per the germline V gene, CDR1 is ENHRY and CDR2 is SYGVKD. Trimming pared 10 bases from V and 3 bases from J, leaving 14 bases between. The CDR3 nucleotides read TGTGCCACGGTGGAGGGACAGACAGATACGCAGTATTTT. Translating it yields CATVEGQTDTQYF.

V gene TRBV27 combines with J gene TRBJ1-1; 9 bases line up with TRBD1. Trimming took 10 bases from V and 11 from J; bases not matched to a gene: 8. CDR3 length: 11 amino acids. Germline assignment: CDR1 MNHEY and CDR2 SMNVEV (reference sequence). The CDR3: CAITGGGPAFF. In nucleotides, the CDR3 is TGTGCCATTACAGGGGGCGGTCCCGCTTTCTTT.

The sample holds one count of this clone. The chain is built from TRBV13 and TRBJ1-1; no firm D call. The CDR3 is 14 amino acids. V lost 4 bases to trimming and J lost 2 bases, with 11 bases between them. CDR1 and CDR2 (germline): PRHDT, FYEKMQ (reference sequence). The CDR3 loop is CASSYLIPNTEAFF. The CDR3, as DNA: TGTGCCAGCAGCTACTTGATCCCTAACACTGAAGCTTTCTTT.

V gene TRBV4-1 combines with J gene TRBJ1-2; 7 nucleotides agree with TRBD1. With V trimmed by 0 bases and J by 0 bases, 4 bases remained unmatched. The CDR3 totals 16 residues. The germline V gene has CDR1 MGHRA and CDR2 YSYEKL. The CDR3 protein is CASSQDRQGANYGYTF. For the CDR3, the DNA is TGCGCCAGCAGCCAAGATCGGCAGGGGGCTAACTATGGCTACACCTTC.

This chain joins TRBV6-2 or TRBV6-3 and TRBJ1-3; D call uncertain. The germline CDR1 and CDR2 sequences are MNHEY and SVGEGT. Trimming cost V 5 bases and J 2 bases, with 7 bases left between them. This CDR3 has 13 amino acids. The CDR3 DNA follows: TGTGCCAGCAGTCACCACCCTGGAAACACCATATATTTT. This gives the protein CASSHHPGNTIYF.

The J gene is TRBJ2-1, the V gene TRBV6-5; no firm D call. Trimming took 4 bases from V and 0 from J, leaving 13 bases between them. The length of the CDR3 is 16 residues. The germline CDR1 and CDR2 sequences are MNHEY and SVGAGI. CDR3 amino acids: CASSLPQTGSYNEQFF. DNA for the CDR3: TGTGCCAGCAGTTTACCTCAGACGGGCTCCTACAATGAGCAGTTCTTC.